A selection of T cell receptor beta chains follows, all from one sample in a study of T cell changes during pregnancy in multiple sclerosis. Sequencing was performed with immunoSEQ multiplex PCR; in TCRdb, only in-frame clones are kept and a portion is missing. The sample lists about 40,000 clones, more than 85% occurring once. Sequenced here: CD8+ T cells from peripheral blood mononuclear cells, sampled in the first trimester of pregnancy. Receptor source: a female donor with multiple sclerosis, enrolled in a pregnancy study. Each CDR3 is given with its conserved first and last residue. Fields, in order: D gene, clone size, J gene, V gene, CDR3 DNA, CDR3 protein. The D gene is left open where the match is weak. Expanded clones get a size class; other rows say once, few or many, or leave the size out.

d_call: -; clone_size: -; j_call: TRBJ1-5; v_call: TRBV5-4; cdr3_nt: TGTGCCAGCAGCTTGGGGCCCCCGGGGGTGAGCAATCAGCCCCAGCATTTT; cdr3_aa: CASSLGPPGVSNQPQHF
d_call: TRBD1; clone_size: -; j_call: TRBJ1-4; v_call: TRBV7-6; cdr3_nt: TGTGCCAGCAGCTTAGAACTGACAGGGTTGGATGAAAAACTGTTTTTT; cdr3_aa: CASSLELTGLDEKLFF
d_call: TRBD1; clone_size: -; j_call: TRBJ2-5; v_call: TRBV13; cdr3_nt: TGTGCCAGCAGGGGACAGGGAGAAGAGACCCAGTACTTC; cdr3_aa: CASRGQGEETQYF
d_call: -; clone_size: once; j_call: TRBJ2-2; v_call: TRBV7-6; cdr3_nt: TGTGCCAGCAGCTTAAGCGACGCCTATCCTCCCACCGGGGAGCTGTTTTTT; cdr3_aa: CASSLSDAYPPTGELFF
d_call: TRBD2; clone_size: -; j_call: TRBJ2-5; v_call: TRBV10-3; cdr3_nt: TGTGCCATCACCGGGGGGGTAGCAGAGACCCAGTACTTC; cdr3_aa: CAITGGVAETQYF
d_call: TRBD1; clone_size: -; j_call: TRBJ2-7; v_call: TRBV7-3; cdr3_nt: TGTGCCAGCAGTTGGGGGACAGGGGAAGGCTACGAGCAGTACTTC; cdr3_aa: CASSWGTGEGYEQYF
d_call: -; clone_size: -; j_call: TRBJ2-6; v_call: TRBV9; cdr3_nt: TGTGCCAGCAGCGGCGAATTGCCCTCTGGGGCCAACGTCCTGACTTTC; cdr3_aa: CASSGELPSGANVLTF
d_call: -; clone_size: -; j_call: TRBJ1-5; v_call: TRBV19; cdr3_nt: TGTGCCAGTAGTATAGCGGGGGTAACGAATTTT; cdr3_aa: CASSIAGVTNF
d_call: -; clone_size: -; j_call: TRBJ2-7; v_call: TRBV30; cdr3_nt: TGTGCCTGGTCGACAGGCTCCTACGAGCAGTACTTC; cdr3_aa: CAWSTGSYEQYF
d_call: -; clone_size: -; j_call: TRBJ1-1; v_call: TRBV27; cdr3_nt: TGTGCCAGCAGTTTGGGGGGGGTTGTCACTGAAGCTTTCTTT; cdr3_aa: CASSLGGVVTEAFF
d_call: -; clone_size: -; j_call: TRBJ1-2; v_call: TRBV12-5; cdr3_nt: TGTGCTAGTGGTTTGGAGGGACTGGACTACTATGGCTACACCTTC; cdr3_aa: CASGLEGLDYYGYTF
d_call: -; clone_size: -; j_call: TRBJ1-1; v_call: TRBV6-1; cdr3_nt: TGTGCCAGCAACCCCGCATGGCTCACTGAAGCTTTCTTT; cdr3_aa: CASNPAWLTEAFF
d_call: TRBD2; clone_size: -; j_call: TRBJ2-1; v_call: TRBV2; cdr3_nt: TGTGCCAGCAGTGAAGTTCCACTAGCGGGGGGTAAACTCAATGAGCAGTTCTTC; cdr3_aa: CASSEVPLAGGKLNEQFF
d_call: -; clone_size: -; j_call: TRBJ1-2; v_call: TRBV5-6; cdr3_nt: TGTGCCAGCAGCGCGGGGACCCTAACCCCTTCCTATGGCTACACCTTC; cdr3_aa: CASSAGTLTPSYGYTF
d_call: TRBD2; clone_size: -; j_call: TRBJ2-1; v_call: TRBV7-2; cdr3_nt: TGTGCCAGCAGCTTACTAGCGGGGTCCTCCAATGAGCAGTTCTTC; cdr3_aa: CASSLLAGSSNEQFF
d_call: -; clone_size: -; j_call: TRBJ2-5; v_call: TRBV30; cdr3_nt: TGTGCCTGGAGTGTTGGAAGGGGAGGATCGGGAGAGACCCAGTACTTC; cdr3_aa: CAWSVGRGGSGETQYF
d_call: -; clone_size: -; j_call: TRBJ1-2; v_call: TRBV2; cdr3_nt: TGTGCCAGCAGTGTCACAAGGGATGGACCAAGCGGCTATGGCTACACCTTC; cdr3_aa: CASSVTRDGPSGYGYTF
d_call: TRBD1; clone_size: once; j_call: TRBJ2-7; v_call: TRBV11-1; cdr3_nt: TGTGCCAGCAGCCTTGAGACCGGGACAGGGCCGTTGGGGGAGCAGTACTTC; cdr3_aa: CASSLETGTGPLGEQYF
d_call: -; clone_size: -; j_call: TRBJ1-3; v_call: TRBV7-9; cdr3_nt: TGTGCCAGCAGCTCACCCAGGGTTACTGGAAACACCATATATTTT; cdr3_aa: CASSSPRVTGNTIYF
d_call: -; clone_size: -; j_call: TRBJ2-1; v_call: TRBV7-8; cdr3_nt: TGTGCCAGCAGCCGGGACGGGGGGCCGGCCAATGAGCAGTTCTTC; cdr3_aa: CASSRDGGPANEQFF
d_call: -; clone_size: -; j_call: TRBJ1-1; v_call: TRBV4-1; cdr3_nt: TGCGCCAGCAGCCAGAGTCCCGGGACACCGATGAACACTGAAGCTTTCTTT; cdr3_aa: CASSQSPGTPMNTEAFF